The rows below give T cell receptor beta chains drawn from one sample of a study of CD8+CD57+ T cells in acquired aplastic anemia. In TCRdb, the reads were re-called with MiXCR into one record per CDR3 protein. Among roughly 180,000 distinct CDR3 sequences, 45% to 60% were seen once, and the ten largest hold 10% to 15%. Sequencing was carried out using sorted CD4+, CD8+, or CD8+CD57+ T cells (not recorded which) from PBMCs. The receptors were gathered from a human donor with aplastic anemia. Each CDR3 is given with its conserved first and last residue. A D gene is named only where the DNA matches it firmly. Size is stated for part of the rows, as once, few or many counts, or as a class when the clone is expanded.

CDR3aa: CASSLGSGGAKDTQYF; CDR3nt: TGCGCCAGCAGCTTGGGGAGCGGGGGGGCCAAGGATACGCAGTATTTT; abundance: many; v_gene: TRBV5-1; j_gene: TRBJ2-3; d_gene: TRBD2
CDR3aa: CASSGGQTYTGELFF; CDR3nt: TGCGCCAGCAGCGGAGGACAGACCTACACCGGGGAGCTGTTTTTT; abundance: many; v_gene: TRBV5-1; j_gene: TRBJ2-2; d_gene: .
CDR3aa: CASSLSGQGTNFQYF; CDR3nt: TGTGCCAGCAGCTTATCGGGACAGGGGACCAACTTTCAGTACTTC; abundance: .; v_gene: TRBV11-1; j_gene: TRBJ2-4; d_gene: TRBD1
CDR3aa: CSARDRGRTDTQYF; CDR3nt: TGCAGTGCTAGGGACAGGGGGCGCACAGATACGCAGTATTTT; abundance: many; v_gene: TRBV20-1; j_gene: TRBJ2-3; d_gene: TRBD1
CDR3aa: CASSGVDTQYF; CDR3nt: TGCGCCAGCAGCGGTGTGGATACGCAGTATTTT; abundance: many; v_gene: TRBV4-1; j_gene: TRBJ2-3; d_gene: .
CDR3aa: CASSPTRGGSPLHF; CDR3nt: TGTGCCAGCAGTCCAACCCGGGGTGGTTCACCCCTCCACTTT; abundance: many; v_gene: TRBV12-3/TRBV12-4; j_gene: TRBJ1-6; d_gene: .
CDR3aa: CASSSGRGLNEQYF; CDR3nt: TGTGCCAGCAGCAGCGGAAGGGGACTTAACGAGCAGTACTTC; abundance: .; v_gene: TRBV2; j_gene: TRBJ2-7; d_gene: .
CDR3aa: CASSQGRFTGNF; CDR3nt: TGTGCCAGCAGCCAAGGGAGATTTACAGGGAACTTC; abundance: many; v_gene: TRBV7-9; j_gene: TRBJ1-2; d_gene: .
CDR3aa: CASRVTTGGKRPQHF; CDR3nt: TGTGCCAGCAGGGTTACGACAGGGGGCAAACGGCCCCAGCATTTT; abundance: many; v_gene: TRBV6-1; j_gene: TRBJ1-5; d_gene: TRBD1
CDR3aa: CSGSGGSYEQYF; CDR3nt: TGCAGTGGGTCAGGGGGCTCCTACGAGCAGTACTTC; abundance: .; v_gene: TRBV29-1; j_gene: TRBJ2-7; d_gene: TRBD1
CDR3aa: CSATDRGEYEQYF; CDR3nt: TGCAGTGCTACGGACAGGGGGGAGTACGAGCAGTACTTC; abundance: .; v_gene: TRBV20-1; j_gene: TRBJ2-7; d_gene: TRBD1
CDR3aa: CATSRTGTSGYEQYF; CDR3nt: TGTGCCACCAGCAGGACCGGGACTAGCGGCTACGAGCAGTACTTC; abundance: .; v_gene: TRBV15; j_gene: TRBJ2-7; d_gene: TRBD2
CDR3aa: CASSRRLGDEQYF; CDR3nt: TGTGCCAGCAGCCGCCGACTAGGCGACGAGCAGTACTTC; abundance: .; v_gene: TRBV14; j_gene: TRBJ2-7; d_gene: .
CDR3aa: CASSQGRGQYGDTQYF; CDR3nt: TGCGCCAGCAGCCAAGGAAGGGGACAGTATGGAGATACGCAGTATTTT; abundance: many; v_gene: TRBV4-1; j_gene: TRBJ2-3; d_gene: TRBD1
CDR3aa: CASSLAVGRGQPQHF; CDR3nt: TGTGCCAGCAGTTTAGCGGTCGGACGGGGACAGCCCCAGCATTTT; abundance: many; v_gene: TRBV12-3/TRBV12-4; j_gene: TRBJ1-5; d_gene: .
CDR3aa: CAWCPTRGGSPLHF; CDR3nt: TGTGCCTGGTGCCCTACCAGGGGTGGTTCACCCCTCCACTTT; abundance: many; v_gene: TRBV30; j_gene: TRBJ1-6; d_gene: .
CDR3aa: CASRVSGSEKLFF; CDR3nt: TGTGCCAGCCGGGTGTCCGGCAGTGAAAAACTGTTTTTT; abundance: few; v_gene: TRBV28; j_gene: TRBJ1-4; d_gene: .
CDR3aa: CSVPGQGSGTEAFF; CDR3nt: TGCAGCGTCCCGGGACAGGGGTCGGGCACTGAAGCTTTCTTT; abundance: .; v_gene: TRBV29-1; j_gene: TRBJ1-1; d_gene: TRBD1
CDR3aa: CASSDKPDRAEGILGAFF; CDR3nt: TGTGCCAGCAGTGACAAACCGGACAGGGCCGAGGGGATCCTTGGCGCTTTCTTT; abundance: .; v_gene: TRBV25-1; j_gene: TRBJ1-1; d_gene: TRBD1
CDR3aa: CSDARGSFGNEQFF; CDR3nt: TGCAGCGACGCCCGGGGGTCCTTCGGGAATGAGCAGTTCTTC; abundance: once; v_gene: TRBV29-1; j_gene: TRBJ2-1; d_gene: .
CDR3aa: CSVGVRGVFEQYF; CDR3nt: TGCAGCGTTGGTGTTCGAGGGGTTTTTGAGCAGTATTTT; abundance: many; v_gene: TRBV29-1; j_gene: TRBJ2-3; d_gene: .
CDR3aa: CAGSFSVGGSYGYTF; CDR3nt: TGTGCCGGCAGCTTCTCCGTCGGCGGGAGCTATGGCTACACCTTC; abundance: many; v_gene: TRBV7-2; j_gene: TRBJ1-2; d_gene: .
CDR3aa: CSVQRWQGVRGYTF; CDR3nt: TGCAGTGTTCAGAGATGGCAGGGGGTGCGTGGCTACACCTTC; abundance: .; v_gene: TRBV20-1; j_gene: TRBJ1-2; d_gene: TRBD1
CDR3aa: CSATPGQGTYEQYF; CDR3nt: TGCAGTGCTACCCCGGGACAGGGGACCTACGAGCAGTACTTC; abundance: many; v_gene: TRBV20-1; j_gene: TRBJ2-7; d_gene: TRBD1
CDR3aa: CASRTAGELFF; CDR3nt: TGTGCCAGCAGGACTGCCGGGGAGCTGTTTTTT; abundance: .; v_gene: TRBV2; j_gene: TRBJ2-2; d_gene: .
CDR3aa: CASSKDSVNTEAFF; CDR3nt: TGTGCCAGCAGCAAGGACAGCGTGAACACTGAAGCTTTCTTT; abundance: few; v_gene: TRBV5-4; j_gene: TRBJ1-1; d_gene: .
CDR3aa: CASSRGDRHNEQFF; CDR3nt: TGTGCCAGTAGTAGGGGGGACAGACACAATGAGCAGTTCTTC; abundance: .; v_gene: TRBV19; j_gene: TRBJ2-1; d_gene: .
CDR3aa: CSARVGGLGDTQYF; CDR3nt: TGCAGTGCTAGAGTGGGCGGACTTGGGGATACGCAGTATTTT; abundance: many; v_gene: TRBV20-1; j_gene: TRBJ2-3; d_gene: .
CDR3aa: CASSKDAMNTEAFF; CDR3nt: TGTGCCAGTAGTAAGGACGCAATGAACACTGAAGCTTTCTTT; abundance: .; v_gene: TRBV19; j_gene: TRBJ1-1; d_gene: .
CDR3aa: CASSAGDFHEQFF; CDR3nt: TGTGCTAGTAGCGCAGGGGATTTCCATGAGCAGTTCTTC; abundance: .; v_gene: TRBV12-5; j_gene: TRBJ2-1; d_gene: .
CDR3aa: CASSLDRLAGGPTQYF; CDR3nt: TGTGCCAGCAGCTTAGACCGACTAGCGGGGGGGCCTACGCAGTATTTT; abundance: .; v_gene: TRBV11-2; j_gene: TRBJ2-3; d_gene: TRBD2
CDR3aa: CASTRIFDTDTQYF; CDR3nt: TGTGCCAGCACGCGGATATTTGACACAGATACGCAGTATTTT; abundance: few; v_gene: TRBV27; j_gene: TRBJ2-3; d_gene: .
CDR3aa: CASSMQNNQPQHF; CDR3nt: TGTGCCAGTAGTATGCAAAATAATCAGCCCCAGCATTTT; abundance: many; v_gene: TRBV19; j_gene: TRBJ1-5; d_gene: .
CDR3aa: CASSLRQTNSPLHF; CDR3nt: TGTGCCAGCAGCTTAAGGCAGACTAATTCACCCCTCCACTTT; abundance: .; v_gene: TRBV7-3; j_gene: TRBJ1-6; d_gene: .
CDR3aa: CASNPAGAKAYQPQHF; CDR3nt: TGTGCCAGCAACCCGGCAGGGGCGAAAGCTTATCAGCCCCAGCATTTT; abundance: few; v_gene: TRBV28; j_gene: TRBJ1-5; d_gene: .
CDR3aa: CASSRRQGAGNTIYF; CDR3nt: TGTGCCAGCAGTCGACGACAGGGAGCTGGAAACACCATATATTTT; abundance: many; v_gene: TRBV6-1; j_gene: TRBJ1-3; d_gene: TRBD1
CDR3aa: CASSFGGLAAPNEQFF; CDR3nt: TGTGCCAGCAGCTTCGGCGGGCTAGCGGCCCCCAATGAGCAGTTCTTC; abundance: few; v_gene: TRBV3-1; j_gene: TRBJ2-1; d_gene: TRBD2
CDR3aa: CASRRQGVSYEQYF; CDR3nt: TGTGCCAGCAGGCGACAGGGGGTATCCTACGAGCAGTACTTC; abundance: few; v_gene: TRBV27; j_gene: TRBJ2-7; d_gene: TRBD1
CDR3aa: CASSLIGSGYTF; CDR3nt: TGTGCCAGCAGCTTAATAGGGAGCGGCTACACCTTC; abundance: many; v_gene: TRBV7-9; j_gene: TRBJ1-2; d_gene: .
CDR3aa: CASRGTGLGNQPQHF; CDR3nt: TGTGCCAGCAGAGGGACAGGGCTCGGCAATCAGCCCCAGCATTTT; abundance: few; v_gene: TRBV7-9; j_gene: TRBJ1-5; d_gene: TRBD1
CDR3aa: CSARDSGRDGEQFF; CDR3nt: TGCAGTGCTAGAGATAGCGGGAGAGACGGAGAGCAGTTCTTC; abundance: once; v_gene: TRBV20-1; j_gene: TRBJ2-1; d_gene: TRBD2